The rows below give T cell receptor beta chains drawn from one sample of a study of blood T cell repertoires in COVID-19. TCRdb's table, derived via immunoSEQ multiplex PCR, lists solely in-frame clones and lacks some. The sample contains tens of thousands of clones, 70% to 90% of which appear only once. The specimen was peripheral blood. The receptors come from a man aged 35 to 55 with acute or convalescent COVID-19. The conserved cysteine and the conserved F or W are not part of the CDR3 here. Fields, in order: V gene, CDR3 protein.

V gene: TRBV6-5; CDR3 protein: ASRLGQLNTEAF
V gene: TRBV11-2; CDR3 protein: ASSAGHGNTIY
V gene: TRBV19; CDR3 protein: ASSAQGQGNNEQF
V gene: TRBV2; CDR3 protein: ASSEGVGLGANVLT
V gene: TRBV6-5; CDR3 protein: ASSMILGGNYGYT
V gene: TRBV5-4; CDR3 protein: ASSYPQVGIGTDTQY
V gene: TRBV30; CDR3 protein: AWSKDRVRETQY
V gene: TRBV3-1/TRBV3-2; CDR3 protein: ASSQVLLASTDTQY
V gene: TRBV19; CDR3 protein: ASSIWTGAMNTEAF
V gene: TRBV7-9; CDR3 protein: ASMRQGATGELF
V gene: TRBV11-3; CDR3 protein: ASSFRQGPTGELF
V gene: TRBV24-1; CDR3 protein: ATSGAEYNQPQH
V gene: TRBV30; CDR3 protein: AWSRGGRQSGELF
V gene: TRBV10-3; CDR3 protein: AIDTGPYGYT
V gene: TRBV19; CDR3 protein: ASSIQASGNTIY
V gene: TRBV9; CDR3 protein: ASSVGANYGYT
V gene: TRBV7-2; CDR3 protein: ASSPTGQGNQPQH
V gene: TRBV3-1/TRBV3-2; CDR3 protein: ASSQRGKNTGELF
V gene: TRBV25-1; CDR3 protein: ASSVPGTGELGGYT
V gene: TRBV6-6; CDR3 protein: ASSNRQGVTEAF
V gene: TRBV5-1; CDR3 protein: ASSAGTEGQPQH
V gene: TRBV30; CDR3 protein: AWSSPGPGLREQY
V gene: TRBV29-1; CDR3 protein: SVAGGTDEQF
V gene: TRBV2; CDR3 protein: ASSQGGEQY
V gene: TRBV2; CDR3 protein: ASRGGDSSPLH
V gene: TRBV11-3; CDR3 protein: ASSLGGAYTYEQY
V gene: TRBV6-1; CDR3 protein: ASSELGQGYGYT